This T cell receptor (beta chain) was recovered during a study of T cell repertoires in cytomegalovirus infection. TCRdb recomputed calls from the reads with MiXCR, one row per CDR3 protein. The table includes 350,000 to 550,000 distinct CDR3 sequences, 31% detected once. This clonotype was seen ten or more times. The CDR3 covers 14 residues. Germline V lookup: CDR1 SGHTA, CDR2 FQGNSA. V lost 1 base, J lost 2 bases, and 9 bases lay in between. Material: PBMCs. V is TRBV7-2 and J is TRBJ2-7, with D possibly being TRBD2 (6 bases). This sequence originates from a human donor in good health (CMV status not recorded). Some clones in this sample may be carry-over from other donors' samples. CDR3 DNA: TGTGCCAGCAGCTTAGTTGCGGGAACCTACGAGCAGTACTTC. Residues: CASSLVAGTYEQYF.